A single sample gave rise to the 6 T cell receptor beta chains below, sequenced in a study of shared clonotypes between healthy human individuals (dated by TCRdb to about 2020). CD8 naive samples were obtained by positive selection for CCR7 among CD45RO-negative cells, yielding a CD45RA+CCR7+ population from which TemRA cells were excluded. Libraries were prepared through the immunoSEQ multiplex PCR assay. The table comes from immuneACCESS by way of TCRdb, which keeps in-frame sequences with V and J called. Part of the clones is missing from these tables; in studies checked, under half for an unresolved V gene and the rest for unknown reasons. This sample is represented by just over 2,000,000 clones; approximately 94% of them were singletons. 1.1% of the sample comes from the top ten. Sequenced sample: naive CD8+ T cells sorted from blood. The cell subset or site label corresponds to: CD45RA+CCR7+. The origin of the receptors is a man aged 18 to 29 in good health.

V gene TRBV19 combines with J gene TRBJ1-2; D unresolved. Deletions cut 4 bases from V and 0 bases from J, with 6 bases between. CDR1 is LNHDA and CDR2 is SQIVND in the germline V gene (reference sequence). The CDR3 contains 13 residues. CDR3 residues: CASSTGANYGYTF. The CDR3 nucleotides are TGTGCCAGTAGTACAGGAGCTAACTATGGCTACACCTTC.

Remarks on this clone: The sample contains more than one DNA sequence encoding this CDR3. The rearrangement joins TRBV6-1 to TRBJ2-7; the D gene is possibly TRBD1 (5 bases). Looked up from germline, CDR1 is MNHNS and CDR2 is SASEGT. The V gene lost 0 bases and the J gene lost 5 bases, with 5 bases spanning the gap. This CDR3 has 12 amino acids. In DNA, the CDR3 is TGTGCCAGCAGTGAAGCAGGGGACGAGCAGTACTTC. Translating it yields CASSEAGDEQYF.

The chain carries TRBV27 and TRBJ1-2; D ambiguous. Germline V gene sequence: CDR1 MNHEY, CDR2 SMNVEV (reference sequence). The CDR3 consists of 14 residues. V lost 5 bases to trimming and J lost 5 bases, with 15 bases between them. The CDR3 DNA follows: TGTGCCAGCAGTGGGGAGACAAACTCTTATGGCTACACCTTC. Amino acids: CASSGETNSYGYTF.

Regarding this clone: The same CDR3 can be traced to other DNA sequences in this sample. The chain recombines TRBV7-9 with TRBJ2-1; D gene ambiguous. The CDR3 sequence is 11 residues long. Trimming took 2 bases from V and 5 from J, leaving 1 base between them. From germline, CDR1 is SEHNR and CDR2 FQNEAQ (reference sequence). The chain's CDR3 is CASSLNNEQFF. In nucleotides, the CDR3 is TGTGCCAGCAGCTTAAACAATGAGCAGTTCTTC.

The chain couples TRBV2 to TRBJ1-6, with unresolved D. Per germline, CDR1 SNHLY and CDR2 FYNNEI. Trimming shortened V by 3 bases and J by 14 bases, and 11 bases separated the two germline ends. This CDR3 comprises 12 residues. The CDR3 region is CASSDDLASLHF. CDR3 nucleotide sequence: TGTGCCAGCAGTGATGATTTGGCATCCCTCCACTTT.

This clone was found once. Written as DNA, the CDR3 is TGTGCCAGCAGTCCCCGGGACACGAACACTGAAGCTTTCTTT. Translation: CASSPRDTNTEAFF. The chain uses TRBV6-6 and TRBJ1-1; D may be TRBD1 (6 bases). The germline V and J ends were trimmed by 5 bases and 1 base, with 11 bases remaining between them. The CDR3 is made up of 14 amino acids. Germline V gene sequence: CDR1 MNHNY, CDR2 SVGAGI (reference sequence).